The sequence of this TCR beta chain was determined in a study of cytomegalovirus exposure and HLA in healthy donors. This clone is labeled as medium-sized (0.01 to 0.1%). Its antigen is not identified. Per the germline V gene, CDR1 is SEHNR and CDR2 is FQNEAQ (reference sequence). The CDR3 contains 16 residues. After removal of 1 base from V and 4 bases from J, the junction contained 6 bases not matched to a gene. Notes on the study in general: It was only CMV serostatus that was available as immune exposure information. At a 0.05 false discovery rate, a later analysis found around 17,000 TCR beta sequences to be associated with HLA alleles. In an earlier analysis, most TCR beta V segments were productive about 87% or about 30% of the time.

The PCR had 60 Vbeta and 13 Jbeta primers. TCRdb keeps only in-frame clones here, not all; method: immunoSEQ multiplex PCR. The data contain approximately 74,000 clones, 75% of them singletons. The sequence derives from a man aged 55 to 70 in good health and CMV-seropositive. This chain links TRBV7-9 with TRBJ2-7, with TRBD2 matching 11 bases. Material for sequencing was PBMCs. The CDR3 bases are TGTGCCAGCAGCTTAGGCAAACTAGCGGGAGCTTACGAGCAGTACTTC. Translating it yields CASSLGKLAGAYEQYF.